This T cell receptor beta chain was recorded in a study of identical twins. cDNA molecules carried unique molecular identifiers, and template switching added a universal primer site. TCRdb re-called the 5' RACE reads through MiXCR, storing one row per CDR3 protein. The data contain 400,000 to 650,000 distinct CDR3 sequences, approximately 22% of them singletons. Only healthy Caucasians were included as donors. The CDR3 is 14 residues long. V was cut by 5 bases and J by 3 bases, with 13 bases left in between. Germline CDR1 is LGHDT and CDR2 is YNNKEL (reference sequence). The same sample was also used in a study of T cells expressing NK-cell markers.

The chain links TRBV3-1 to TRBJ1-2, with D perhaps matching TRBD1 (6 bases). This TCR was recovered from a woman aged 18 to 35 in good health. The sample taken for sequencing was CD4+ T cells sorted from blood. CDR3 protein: CASSVRGYDYGYTF. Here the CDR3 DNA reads TGTGCCAGCAGCGTGAGGGGGTACGACTATGGCTACACCTTC.